The next 12 T cell receptor beta chains were all read from a single sample in a study of identical twins. One entry per CDR3 protein results from TCRdb running MiXCR on the 5' RACE reads. Of around 1.7 million distinct CDR3 sequences listed, under 35% are singletons. Sequencing was performed on cord blood. The receptors come from a newborn girl in good health.

The genes are TRBV12-3 or TRBV12-4 and TRBJ2-4; tentatively, D is TRBD1 or TRBD2 (5 bases each). The CDR3 runs to 15 residues. Trimming cost V 3 bases and J 13 bases, with 22 bases left between them. The CDR3 sequence: CASSFARGRIKVQYF. CDR3 bases: TGTGCCAGCAGTTTCGCCCGGGGCAGAATCAAGGTGCAGTACTTC.

This clonotype has a handful of counts. The chain carries TRBV5-1 and TRBJ2-1; 11 bases align to TRBD2. The V gene's germline CDR1 is SGHRS and CDR2 YFSETQ. The CDR3 length is 15 residues. V trimming: 4 bases; J trimming: 7 bases; junction bases outside the gene matches: 7. This CDR3 reads CASSGGTSGKNEQFF. The CDR3 coding sequence is TGCGCCAGCAGCGGAGGGACTAGCGGAAAAAATGAGCAGTTCTTC.

This clonotype was counted at least ten times. This chain joins TRBV27 and TRBJ2-5, with D perhaps matching TRBD2 (5 bases). Trimming cost V 6 bases and J 3 bases, with 11 bases left between them. The CDR3 is 13 amino acids. Looked up from germline, CDR1 is MNHEY and CDR2 is SMNVEV (reference sequence). Here the CDR3 DNA reads TGTGCCAGCAGCTTAGACGGGGAAGAGACCCAGTACTTC. It translates to CASSLDGEETQYF.

This clonotype has only a few counts. The chain joins TRBV27 to TRBJ2-1; the match to TRBD1 covers 11 bases. The length of the CDR3 is 15 residues. Germline V CDR1 and CDR2: MNHEY, SMNVEV (reference sequence). The V and J ends lost 7 bases and 7 bases, in that order; junction bases with no gene match: 9. The chain's CDR3 is CASTLLGDRGNEQFF. The CDR3 nucleotides are TGTGCCAGCACCCTTCTCGGGGACAGGGGGAATGAGCAGTTCTTC.

This clonotype occurred a few times. This chain joins TRBV6-2 or TRBV6-3 and TRBJ2-1, with a weak D call TRBD2 (5 bases). V lost 4 bases, J lost 2 bases, and 15 bases lay in between. This CDR3 spans 16 amino acids. The V gene's germline CDR1 is MNHEY and CDR2 SVGEGT. The CDR3 loop reads CASSSGRVPTYNEQFF. The CDR3 region has the DNA TGTGCCAGCAGTTCCGGGCGGGTCCCCACCTACAATGAGCAGTTCTTC.

Worth noting for this clonotype: With a much larger clone just one base away, this may be a read error. The chain combines TRBV9 with TRBJ2-7; D ambiguous. V lost 1 base, J lost 6 bases, and 11 bases lay in between. The CDR3 runs 13 residues. CDR1 and CDR2 (germline): SGDLS, YYNGEE. The CDR3 loop is CASSVIGVSEQYF. In DNA form, the CDR3 reads TGTGCCAGCAGCGTAATTGGGGTTTCCGAGCAGTACTTC.

On this clonotype itself: A much more abundant neighbour one base away suggests this may be a read error. In DNA form, the CDR3 reads TGCAGTGCTAGAGGGCGATCCTACGAGCAGAACTTC. Amino acids: CSARGRSYEQNF. This chain uses TRBV20-1 with TRBJ2-7; D remains ambiguous. Germline CDR1 DFQATT, CDR2 SNEGSKA (reference sequence). The CDR3 spans 12 residues.

This chain uses TRBV7-9 with TRBJ1-1; TRBD1 matches at 10 bases. The CDR3 runs to 12 residues. Germline-derived CDR1 and CDR2 are SEHNR and FQNEAQ (reference sequence). V shed 5 bases and J 12 bases; nucleotides not matched to a gene: 6. CDR3 protein: CASSPGTGEPFF. CDR3 sequence (DNA): TGTGCCAGCAGCCCCGGGACAGGGGAACCTTTCTTT.

The chain is built from TRBV28 and TRBJ2-2; the D gene could be TRBD1 or TRBD2 (5 bases each). Looked up from germline, CDR1 is MDHEN and CDR2 is SYDVKM. V lost 3 bases to trimming and J lost 2 bases, with 13 bases between them. This CDR3 is built from 16 residues. The CDR3, as DNA: TGTGCCAGCAGTTTTGGGGGAGTGGGAAACACCGGGGAGCTGTTTTTT. As protein: CASSFGGVGNTGELFF.

This chain links TRBV20-1 with TRBJ2-1; possibly TRBD1 for D (6 bases). Trimming stripped 0 bases from V and 3 bases from J, with 9 bases between. This CDR3 region has 14 residues. Germline CDR1 DFQATT, CDR2 SNEGSKA (reference sequence). CDR3 in DNA: TGCAGTGCTAGAGATAGGGGACACTACAATGAGCAGTTCTTC. Translating gives CSARDRGHYNEQFF.

A few counts support this clonotype. The rearrangement joins TRBV12-3 or TRBV12-4 to TRBJ2-1; D uncertain. This CDR3 has 14 residues. Trimming took 3 bases from V and 5 from J, leaving 11 bases between them. The CDR3, as DNA: TGTGCCAGCAGTTTTTGGCTGGCGCACAATGAGCAGTTCTTC. Protein sequence: CASSFWLAHNEQFF.

This clonotype occurred a few times. The V gene is TRBV15, the J gene TRBJ2-3, with D unclear. Looked up from germline, CDR1 is LNHNV and CDR2 is YYDKDF (reference sequence). The length of the CDR3 is 15 residues. Trimming removed 0 bases from V and 1 base from J, with 8 bases in between. CDR3 amino acids: CATSRDLPGTDTQYF. CDR3 sequence (DNA): TGTGCCACCAGCAGAGATCTTCCAGGCACAGATACGCAGTATTTT.